This T cell receptor (beta chain) derives from a study of T cells in women clearing cervical HPV infection. Generated by immunoSEQ multiplex PCR, the TCRdb table keeps only in-frame clones and is missing some. This sample contains some 20,000 clones. The TCR sequence derives from a woman aged 18-70 years with a cervical HPV16 infection that either progressed to CIN3+ or cleared (not recorded which). Source material: blood buffy coat.

The sequenced CDR3 bases are TGCAGTGCTTATGAAAGCGGAAACACAGATACG. It specifies CSAYESGNTDT. From start to end, the CDR3 is CSAYESGNTDTQYF. The chain links TRBV20-1 to TRBJ2-3; tentative D call: TRBD2 (5 bases). The missing CDR3 end, 3 residues past where the read stops, is filled in from the germline J gene. The CDR3 totals 14 residues. Deletions cut 5 bases from V and 2 bases from J, with 14 bases between. CDR1 and CDR2 from the germline V gene are DFQATT and SNEGSKA (reference sequence).